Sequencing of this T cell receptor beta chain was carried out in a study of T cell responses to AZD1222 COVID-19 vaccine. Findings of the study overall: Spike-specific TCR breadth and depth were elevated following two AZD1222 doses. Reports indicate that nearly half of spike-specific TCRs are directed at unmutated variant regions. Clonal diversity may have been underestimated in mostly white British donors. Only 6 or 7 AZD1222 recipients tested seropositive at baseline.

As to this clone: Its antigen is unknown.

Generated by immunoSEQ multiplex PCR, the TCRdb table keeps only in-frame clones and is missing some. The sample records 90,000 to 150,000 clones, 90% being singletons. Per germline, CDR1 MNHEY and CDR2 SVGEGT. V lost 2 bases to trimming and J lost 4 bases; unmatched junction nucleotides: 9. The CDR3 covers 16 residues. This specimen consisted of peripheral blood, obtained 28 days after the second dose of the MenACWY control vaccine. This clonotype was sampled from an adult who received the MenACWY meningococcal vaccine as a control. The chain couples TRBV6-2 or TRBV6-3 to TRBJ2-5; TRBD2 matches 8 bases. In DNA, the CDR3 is TGTGCCAGCAGTTACGTCCCGGGGGGGCCGGGAGAGACCCAGTACTTC. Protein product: CASSYVPGGPGETQYF.